This T cell receptor beta chain was sequenced for a study of blood T cell repertoires in COVID-19. In the study overall: Whether acute or convalescent, the COVID-19 samples came from the United States, Italy and Spain.

Methods used by the authors: From reference gene primer amplification, estimates of nucleated cell counts were derived. Libraries were prepared by immunoSEQ multiplex PCR; TCRdb keeps only in-frame clonotypes and omits some of them. V, J and clone size reflect that table, while D and trimming were determined from the DNA. The sample yields 200,000 to 300,000 clones, 88% seen once. As regards this clone: The same CDR3 is also encoded by other DNA sequences in this sample.

Enrollees, roughly 18 to 95 years old, lived in 20 to 25 US areas. Participant-reported clinical history was the basis for cohort assignment. This clonotype was obtained from a woman aged 40 to 50 with acute COVID-19. Sequenced: PBMCs or T cells enriched from blood (not recorded which).

The CDR3 is CASSLGTGTYEQYV. In nucleotides, the CDR3 is TGTGCCAGCAGCCTCGGGACAGGAACCTACGAGCAGTACGTC. The chain is built from TRBV7-8 and TRBJ2-7; 8 positions match TRBD1. Trimming took 5 bases from V and 2 from J; bases not matched to a gene: 5. Germline CDR1 SGHVS, CDR2 FQNEAQ. The CDR3 runs 14 residues.